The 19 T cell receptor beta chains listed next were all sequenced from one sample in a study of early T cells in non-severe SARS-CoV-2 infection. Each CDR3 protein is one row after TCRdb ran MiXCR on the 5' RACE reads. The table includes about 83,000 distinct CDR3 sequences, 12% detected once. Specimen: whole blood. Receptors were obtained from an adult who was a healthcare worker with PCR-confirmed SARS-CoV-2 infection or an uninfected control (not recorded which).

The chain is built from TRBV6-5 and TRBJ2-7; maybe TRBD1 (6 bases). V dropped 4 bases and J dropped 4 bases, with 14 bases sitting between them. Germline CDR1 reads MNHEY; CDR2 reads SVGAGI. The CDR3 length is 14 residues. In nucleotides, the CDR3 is TGTGCCAGCAGTTCCTGGGACAAGGGATACGAGCAGTACTTC. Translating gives CASSSWDKGYEQYF.

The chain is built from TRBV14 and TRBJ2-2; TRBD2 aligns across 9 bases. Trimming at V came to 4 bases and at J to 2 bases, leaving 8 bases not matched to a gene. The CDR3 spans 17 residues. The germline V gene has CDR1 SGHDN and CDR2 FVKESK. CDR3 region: CASSPYGTSRNTGELFF. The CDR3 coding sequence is TGTGCCAGCAGCCCCTACGGGACTAGCAGAAACACCGGGGAGCTGTTTTTT.

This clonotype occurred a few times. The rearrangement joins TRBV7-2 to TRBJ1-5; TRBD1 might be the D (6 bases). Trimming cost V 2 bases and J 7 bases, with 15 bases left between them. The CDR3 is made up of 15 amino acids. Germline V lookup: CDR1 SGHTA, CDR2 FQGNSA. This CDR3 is CASSLKQGGGQPQHF. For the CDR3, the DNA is TGTGCCAGCAGCTTAAAACAAGGGGGGGGACAGCCCCAGCATTTT.

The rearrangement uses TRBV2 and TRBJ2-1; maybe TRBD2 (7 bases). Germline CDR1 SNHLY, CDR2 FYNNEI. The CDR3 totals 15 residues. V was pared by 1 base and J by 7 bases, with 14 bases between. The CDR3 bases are TGTGCCAGCAGTGAAGTCGGGGGGCGCAGGAATGAGCAGTTCTTC. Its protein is CASSEVGGRRNEQFF.

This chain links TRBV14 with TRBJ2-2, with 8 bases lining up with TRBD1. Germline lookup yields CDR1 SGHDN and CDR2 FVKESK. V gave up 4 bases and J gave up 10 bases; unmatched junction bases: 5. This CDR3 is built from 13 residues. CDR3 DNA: TGTGCCAGCAGCCTTCAGGGGGCGGAGGAGCTGTTTTTT. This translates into CASSLQGAEELFF. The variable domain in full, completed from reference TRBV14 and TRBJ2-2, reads EAGVTQFPSHSVIEKGQTVTLRCDPISGHDNLYWYRRVMGKEIKFLLHFVKESKQDESGMPNNRFLAERTGGTYSTLKVQPAELEDSGVYFCASSLQGAEELFFGEGSRLTVL.

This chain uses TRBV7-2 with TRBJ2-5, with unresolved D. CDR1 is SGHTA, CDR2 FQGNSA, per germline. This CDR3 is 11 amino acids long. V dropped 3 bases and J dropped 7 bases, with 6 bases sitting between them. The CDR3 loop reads CASSLSWTQYF. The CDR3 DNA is TGTGCCAGCAGCTTGTCATGGACCCAGTACTTC.

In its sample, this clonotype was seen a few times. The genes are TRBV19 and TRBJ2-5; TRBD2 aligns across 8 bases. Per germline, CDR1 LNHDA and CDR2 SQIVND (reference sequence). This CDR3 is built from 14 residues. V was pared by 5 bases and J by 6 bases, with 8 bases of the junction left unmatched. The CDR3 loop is CASSGSGTGKTQYF. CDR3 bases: TGTGCCAGTAGTGGTAGCGGGACTGGGAAGACCCAGTACTTC.

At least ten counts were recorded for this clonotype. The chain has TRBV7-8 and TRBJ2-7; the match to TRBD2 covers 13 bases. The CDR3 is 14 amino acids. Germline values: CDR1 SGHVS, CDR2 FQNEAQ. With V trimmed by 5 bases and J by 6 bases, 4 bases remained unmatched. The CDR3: CASSTGTSGTEQYF. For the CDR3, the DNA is TGTGCCAGCAGCACCGGGACTAGCGGGACCGAGCAGTACTTC.

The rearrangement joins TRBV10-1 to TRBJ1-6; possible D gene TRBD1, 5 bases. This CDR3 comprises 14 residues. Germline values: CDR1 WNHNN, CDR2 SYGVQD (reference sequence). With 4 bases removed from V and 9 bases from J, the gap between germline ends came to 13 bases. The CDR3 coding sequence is TGCGCCAGCAGTGGAACGGGGCGATTTTCACCCCTCCACTTT. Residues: CASSGTGRFSPLHF.

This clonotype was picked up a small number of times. DNA of the CDR3: TGTGCCAGCAGAGGGACAGCTGAGAACTACGAGCAGTACTTC. Amino acids: CASRGTAENYEQYF. The gene calls are TRBV6-4 and TRBJ2-7; 7 bases are shared with TRBD1. This CDR3 spans 14 amino acids. From germline, CDR1 is MRHNA and CDR2 SNTAGT. With V trimmed by 6 bases and J by 3 bases, 8 bases remained unmatched.

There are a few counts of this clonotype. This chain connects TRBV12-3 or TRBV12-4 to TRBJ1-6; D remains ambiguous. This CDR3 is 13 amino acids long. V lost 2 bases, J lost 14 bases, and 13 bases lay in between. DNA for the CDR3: TGTGCCAGCAGTTTACAGCTTACTACGGCCCTCCACTTT. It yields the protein CASSLQLTTALHF.

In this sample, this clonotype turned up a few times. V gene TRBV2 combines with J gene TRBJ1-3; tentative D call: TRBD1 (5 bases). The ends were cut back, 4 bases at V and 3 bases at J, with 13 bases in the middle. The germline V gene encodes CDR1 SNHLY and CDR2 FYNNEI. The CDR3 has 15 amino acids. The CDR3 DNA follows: TGTGCCAGCAGTGCCGGGGGTTCTCGTGGAAACACCATATATTTT. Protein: CASSAGGSRGNTIYF.

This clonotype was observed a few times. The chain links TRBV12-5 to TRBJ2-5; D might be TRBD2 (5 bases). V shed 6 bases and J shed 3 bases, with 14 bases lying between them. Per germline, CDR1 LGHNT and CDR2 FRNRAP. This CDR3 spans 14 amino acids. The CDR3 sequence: CASGVLGLEETQYF. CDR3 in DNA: TGTGCTAGTGGGGTACTAGGGCTTGAAGAGACCCAGTACTTC.

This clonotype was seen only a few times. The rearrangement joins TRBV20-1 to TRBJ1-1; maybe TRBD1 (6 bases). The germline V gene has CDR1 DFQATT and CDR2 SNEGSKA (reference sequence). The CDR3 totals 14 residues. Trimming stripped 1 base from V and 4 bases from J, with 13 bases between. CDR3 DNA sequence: TGCAGTGCTAGAGTCCCCGGGGGCATCACTGAAGCTTTCTTT. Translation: CSARVPGGITEAFF.

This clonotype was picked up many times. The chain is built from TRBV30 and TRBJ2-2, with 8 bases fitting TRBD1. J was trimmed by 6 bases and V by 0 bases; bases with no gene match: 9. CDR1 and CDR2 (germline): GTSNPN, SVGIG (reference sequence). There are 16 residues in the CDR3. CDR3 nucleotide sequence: TGTGCCTGGAGTGTACTTAGGACAGGGCGCGCCGGGGAGCTGTTTTTT. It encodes CAWSVLRTGRAGELFF.

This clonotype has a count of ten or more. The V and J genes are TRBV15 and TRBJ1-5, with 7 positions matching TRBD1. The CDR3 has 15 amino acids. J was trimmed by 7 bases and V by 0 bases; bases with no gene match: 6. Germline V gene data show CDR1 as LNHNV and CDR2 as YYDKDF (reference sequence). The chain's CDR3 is CATSRDLGGRQPQHF. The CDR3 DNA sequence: TGTGCCACCAGCAGAGATCTAGGGGGCAGGCAGCCCCAGCATTTT.

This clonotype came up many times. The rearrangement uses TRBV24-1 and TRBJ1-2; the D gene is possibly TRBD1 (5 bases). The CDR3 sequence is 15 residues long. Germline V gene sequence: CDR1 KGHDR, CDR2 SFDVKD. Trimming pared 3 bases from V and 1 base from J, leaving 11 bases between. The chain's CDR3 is CATSDGDVFNYGYTF. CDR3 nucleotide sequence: TGTGCCACCAGTGATGGGGACGTCTTTAACTATGGCTACACCTTC.

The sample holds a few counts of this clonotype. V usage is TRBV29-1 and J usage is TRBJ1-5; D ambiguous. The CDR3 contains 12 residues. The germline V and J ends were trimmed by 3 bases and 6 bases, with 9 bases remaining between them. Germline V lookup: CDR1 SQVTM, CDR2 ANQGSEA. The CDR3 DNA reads TGCAGCGTTGACGACGGGGTTCAGCCCCAGCATTTT. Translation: CSVDDGVQPQHF.

CDR3 in amino acids: CASSRHVAGGEFDEQFF. In nucleotides, the CDR3 is TGTGCCAGCAGTCGCCACGTAGCGGGTGGGGAGTTCGATGAGCAGTTCTTC. J is TRBJ2-1 and V is TRBV7-6; 7 positions agree with TRBD2. V gave up 6 bases and J gave up 8 bases; unmatched junction bases: 19. The CDR3 length is 17 residues. CDR1 and CDR2 (germline): SGHVS, FNYEAQ. The whole variable domain, remainder taken from reference TRBV7-6 and TRBJ2-1, is GAGVSQSPRYKVTKRGQDVALRCDPISGHVSLYWYRQALGQGPEFLTYFNYEAQQDKSGLPNDRFSAERPEGSISTLTIQRTEQRDSAMYRCASSRHVAGGEFDEQFFGPGTRLTVL.